One sample yielded the 14 T cell receptor beta chains listed below, sequenced in a study of CD8 T cells in ankylosing spondylitis. TCRdb itself ran the 5' RACE reads through MiXCR, one entry per CDR3 protein. The table lists 300,000 to 350,000 distinct CDR3 sequences, less than 25% of them singletons. The sequenced sample was blood, either unsorted or a sorted T cell fraction (not recorded which). The receptors were sampled from a female donor with ankylosing spondylitis or in good health (not recorded which).

Note on this clonotype: A much larger clone lies a single base off, so this may be a read error. The chain is built from TRBV7-2 and TRBJ2-1, with D uncertain. The CDR3 length is 15 residues. CDR1 and CDR2 from the germline V gene are SGHTA and FQGNSA. The CDR3 DNA follows: TGTGCCAGCAGCTTCGATGGGCCCGGGTACAGTGAGCAGTTCTTC. Translated, it gives CASSFDGPGYSEQFF.

This clonotype has just a few counts. The chain carries TRBV12-3 or TRBV12-4 and TRBJ2-1; maybe TRBD1 (6 bases). The length of the CDR3 is 11 residues. V lost 5 bases to trimming and J lost 12 bases, with 11 bases between them. The CDR3 loop reads CASSITGRQFF. CDR3 nucleotides: TGTGCCAGCAGTATTACAGGGCGGCAGTTCTTC.

The chain has TRBV11-2 and TRBJ2-6; 9 nucleotides match TRBD1. Per the germline V gene, CDR1 is SGHAT and CDR2 is FQNNGV. The CDR3 extends over 18 amino acids. The ends lost 8 bases at V and 3 bases at J; junction bases unmatched: 14. The CDR3 nucleotides are TGTGCCAGCGGGGGGACAGGGTATTTTGTAGGTGGGGCCAACGTCCTGACTTTC. Amino acids: CASGGTGYFVGGANVLTF. Drawing the rest from reference TRBV11-2 and TRBJ2-6, the complete variable domain is EAGVAQSPRYKIIEKRQSVAFWCNPISGHATLYWYQQILGQGPKLLIQFQNNGVVDDSQLPKDRFSAERLKGVDSTLKIQPAKLEDSAVYLCASGGTGYFVGGANVLTFGAGSRLTVL.

This clonotype showed up just a few times. This chain connects TRBV5-8 to TRBJ2-1; 9 nucleotides line up with TRBD2. The J segment lost 7 bases and the V segment lost 0 bases, leaving 11 bases of the junction unmatched. Germline CDR1 is SGHTS and CDR2 is YDEGEE. The CDR3 loop spans 17 amino acids. The CDR3 is CASSLEAGGPLINEQFF. CDR3 bases: TGTGCCAGCAGCTTGGAGGCGGGAGGGCCCCTGATAAATGAGCAGTTCTTC. Full variable domain (outside the CDR3, taken from reference TRBV5-8 and TRBJ2-1): EAGVTQSPTHLIKTRGQQATLRCSPISGHTSVYWYQQALGLGLQFLLWYDEGEERNRGNFPPRFSGRQFPNYSSELNVNALELEDSALYLCASSLEAGGPLINEQFFGPGTRLTVL.

The chain is built from TRBV29-1 and TRBJ1-1; TRBD1 matches 9 bases. This CDR3 is 13 amino acids long. Germline CDR1 reads SQVTM; CDR2 reads ANQGSEA. V dropped 6 bases and J dropped 3; count of bases not matched to a gene: 5. CDR3 loop: CSVGDRGDTEAFF. DNA for the CDR3: TGCAGCGTAGGTGACAGGGGGGACACTGAAGCTTTCTTT. Full variable domain (missing parts from reference TRBV29-1 and TRBJ1-1): SAVISQKPSRDICQRGTSLTIQCQVDSQVTMMFWYRQQPGQSLTLIATANQGSEATYESGFVIDKFPISRPNLTFSTLTVSNMSPEDSSIYLCSVGDRGDTEAFFGQGTRLTVV.

The rearrangement joins TRBV5-5 to TRBJ2-3; 10 nucleotides agree with TRBD2. CDR1 and CDR2 from the germline V gene are SGHKS and YYEKEE (reference sequence). V shed 4 bases, J shed 6 bases, and the junction held 8 bases outside the gene matches. The CDR3 extends over 15 amino acids. The CDR3: CASSVAGTSVDTQYF. The CDR3 DNA follows: TGTGCCAGCAGCGTAGCCGGGACTAGCGTTGATACGCAGTATTTT.

J is TRBJ1-5 and V is TRBV20-1, with D perhaps matching TRBD1 (6 bases). The CDR3 contains 13 residues. The germline V and J ends were trimmed by 6 bases and 7 bases, with 16 bases remaining between them. Per germline, CDR1 DFQATT and CDR2 SNEGSKA (reference sequence). The CDR3 is CSAEWGRGQPQHF. The DNA of the CDR3 is TGCAGTGCGGAGTGGGGGCGCGGGCAGCCCCAGCATTTT.

This chain uses TRBV7-9 with TRBJ2-2; tentatively, D is TRBD1 (5 bases). The CDR3 is 13 amino acids. The V end was cut by 3 bases, the J end by 7 bases, with 9 bases between. Germline V gene data show CDR1 as SEHNR and CDR2 as FQNEAQ (reference sequence). The CDR3 here is CASSFGADGELFF. CDR3 DNA: TGTGCCAGCAGCTTTGGGGCGGACGGGGAGCTGTTTTTT.

The chain joins TRBV24-1 to TRBJ2-2; D is possibly TRBD1 (5 bases). This CDR3 spans 14 amino acids. CDR1 is KGHDR and CDR2 is SFDVKD in the germline V gene. V lost 12 bases and J 4 bases, leaving 17 bases between the germline ends. CDR3 loop: CAVQGGDVTGELFF. The CDR3 DNA reads as TGTGCCGTTCAGGGCGGCGATGTCACCGGGGAGCTGTTTTTT.

V gene TRBV10-2 combines with J gene TRBJ2-7; 7 positions agree with TRBD2. This CDR3 is 16 amino acids long. CDR1 and CDR2 (germline): WSHSY, SAAADI. J lost 4 bases, V lost 3 bases, and 12 bases had no gene match. The CDR3 protein is CASSDFTQRDPYEQYF. The CDR3, as DNA: TGCGCCAGCAGTGATTTCACCCAGCGGGATCCGTACGAGCAGTACTTC.

This clonotype was observed at least ten times. The chain uses TRBV29-1 and TRBJ2-1, with 8 bases matching TRBD2. The CDR3 spans 15 residues. The germline CDR1 and CDR2 sequences are SQVTM and ANQGSEA. J gave up 0 bases and V 7 bases, and 8 bases lay outside the gene matches. The CDR3 loop reads CSAESGGSSYNEQFF. As DNA, the CDR3 is TGCAGCGCCGAAAGCGGGGGAAGCTCCTACAATGAGCAGTTCTTC.

This clonotype was observed a handful of times. CDR3 sequence reads: CASSYGQSYEQYF. In nucleotides, the CDR3 is TGTGCCAGCAGTTACGGGCAGTCCTACGAGCAGTACTTC. V usage is TRBV6-6 and J usage is TRBJ2-7, with no clear D. The CDR3 covers 13 residues. The germline V and J ends were trimmed by 2 bases and 1 base, with 6 bases remaining between them. The germline V gene encodes CDR1 MNHNY and CDR2 SVGAGI (reference sequence).

This rearrangement joins TRBV12-3 or TRBV12-4 to TRBJ2-5; D possibly corresponds to TRBD1 (5 bases). V gave up 2 bases and J gave up 5 bases, with 9 bases separating them. The CDR3 covers 13 residues. The CDR3 coding sequence is TGTGCCAGCAGTTTATTCTGGGGCGAGACCCAGTACTTC. It is translated as CASSLFWGETQYF.

A few counts support this clonotype. The chain couples TRBV18 to TRBJ1-4; D perhaps matches TRBD1 (5 bases). The CDR3 spans 17 residues. Trimming removed 6 bases from V and 7 bases from J, with 24 bases in between. From germline, CDR1 is KGHSH and CDR2 LQKENI. The CDR3 region is CASSTLGARQAGEKLFF. The CDR3 nucleotides are TGTGCCAGCTCCACCTTAGGGGCTCGCCAAGCGGGTGAAAAACTGTTTTTT.